This T cell receptor (beta chain) was captured by sequencing in a study of Graves' ophthalmopathy and Graves' hyperthyroidism. Study-wide background: Peripheral blood was gathered at first diagnosis, ahead of any treatment whatsoever.

TCR beta CDR3 regions were amplified from RNA transcripts. Amplification began with first-round RT-PCR using HTBI primers, then second-round multiplex PCR was performed. MiXCR, run by TCRdb on the multiplex PCR reads, gives a single entry per CDR3 protein. This table holds about half a million distinct CDR3 sequences, about an eighth found once. Under 3 months in duration, the ophthalmopathy in affected donors had moderate-to-severe activity, CAS ≥3 and NOSPECS ≥4. Excluded were patients with other autoimmune diseases, uncontrolled infections, pregnancy or lactation. Germline CDR1 and CDR2: MNHEY and SVGAGI. The CDR3 is made up of 17 amino acids. Trimming removed 4 bases at V and 5 bases at J, with 24 bases between. The table lists this clonotype with many counts.

The chain carries TRBV6-5 and TRBJ2-7; TRBD2 is a possible D gene (5 bases). Sequenced input: blood. This clonotype was sampled from a woman aged 25-40 years with Graves' ophthalmopathy. The DNA for the CDR3 is TGTGCCAGCAGTTTCTATGTCTTGGGCCAAAAGCGGCACGAGCAGTACTTC. It yields the protein CASSFYVLGQKRHEQYF.